This passage covers 23 T cell receptor beta chains from one sample sequenced in a study of graft-versus-host responses after intestinal transplantation. Clones were read by immunoSEQ multiplex PCR, and TCRdb kept only the in-frame ones, dropping some. The sample shows 16,000 or so clones, roughly 80% of them seen only once. Graft-derived tissue was subjected to processing to liberate intraepithelial and lamina propria lymphocytes. Source: ileum tissue, taken 580 to 600 days after intestinal transplantation. All receptors derive from a human patient who received an intestinal transplant, so some T cells may come from the graft donor.

This clone has only a few counts. The genes are TRBV6-6 and TRBJ2-2; D not certain. The V gene's germline CDR1 is MNHNY and CDR2 SVGAGI (reference sequence). Trimming took 3 bases from V and 3 from J, leaving 5 bases between them. The CDR3 is 13 residues long. The CDR3 spells CASSYRDTGELFF. For the CDR3, the DNA is TGTGCCAGCAGTTATCGGGACACCGGGGAGCTGTTTTTT.

This sequence joins TRBV18 and TRBJ2-7, with D possibly TRBD2 on 5 matching bases. The germline gives CDR1 KGHSH, CDR2 LQKENI. The ends were cut back, 11 bases at V and 7 bases at J, with 21 bases in the middle. CDR3 length: 13 residues. The CDR3 protein is CAGTPSGLEEQYF. As DNA, the CDR3 is TGTGCCGGCACACCTTCAGGACTGGAGGAGCAGTACTTC.

V usage is TRBV6-6 and J usage is TRBJ2-2; D remains unclear. Trimming stripped 7 bases from V and 6 bases from J, with 12 bases between. In germline, CDR1 is MNHNY, CDR2 SVGAGI (reference sequence). The CDR3 totals 13 residues. The chain's CDR3 is CASIPSGAGELFF. The CDR3 coding sequence is TGTGCCAGCATCCCTAGTGGGGCCGGGGAGCTGTTTTTT.

The rearrangement uses TRBV15 and TRBJ2-1; weak D call: TRBD2 (5 bases). Trimming left V 3 bases short and J 6 bases short, with 15 bases between. From germline, CDR1 is LNHNV and CDR2 YYDKDF (reference sequence). The CDR3 loop spans 15 amino acids. The CDR3 spells CATSRRERRSNEQFF. Written as DNA, the CDR3 is TGTGCCACCAGCAGGAGGGAGCGGAGGTCCAATGAGCAGTTCTTC.

The chain links TRBV11-2 to TRBJ2-1, with TRBD1 identical over 10 bases. The germline gives CDR1 SGHAT, CDR2 FQNNGV. J lost 9 bases, V lost 3 bases, and 8 bases had no gene match. This CDR3 is 15 amino acids long. CDR3 sequence: CASSLRQGASSEQFF. The CDR3 nucleotides are TGTGCCAGCAGCTTGAGACAGGGGGCATCTAGTGAGCAGTTCTTC.

The rearrangement links TRBV12-5 to TRBJ1-2; TRBD1 aligns across 9 bases. Germline V gives CDR1 LGHNT, CDR2 FRNRAP. V lost 6 bases, J lost 4 bases, and 9 bases stayed unmatched. The CDR3 has 15 amino acids. For the CDR3, the DNA is TGTGCTAGTGGCATGGGACAGGGTCACCGCTATGGCTACACCTTC. It translates to CASGMGQGHRYGYTF.

V is TRBV4-1 and J is TRBJ2-7; possible D gene TRBD2, 7 bases. The V and J ends lost 0 bases and 0 bases respectively, with 12 bases between them. Germline loops: CDR1 MGHRA, CDR2 YSYEKL. This CDR3 contains 16 residues. The CDR3 DNA follows: TGCGCCAGCAGCCAAGATGGCGGGGGCCTCTCCTACGAGCAGTACTTC. Protein: CASSQDGGGLSYEQYF.

J is TRBJ1-1 and V is TRBV7-9; TRBD1 matches at 9 bases. The CDR3 has 13 residues. The J segment lost 8 bases and the V segment lost 3 bases, leaving 4 bases of the junction unmatched. Per germline, CDR1 SEHNR and CDR2 FQNEAQ (reference sequence). CDR3 in amino acids: CASSFLGQGEAFF. CDR3 nucleotides: TGTGCCAGCAGCTTCCTCGGACAGGGGGAAGCTTTCTTT.

This clone has just one count. Other DNA sequences in the sample encode the same CDR3. CDR3 in amino acids: CASSLNRGRNQPQHF. For the CDR3, the DNA is TGTGCCAGCAGCTTGAACAGGGGGCGCAATCAGCCCCAGCATTTT. The V call is TRBV5-6, the J call TRBJ1-5; 9 nucleotides match TRBD1. Germline V gene data show CDR1 as SGHDT and CDR2 as YYEEEE. The CDR3 loop spans 15 amino acids. V was pared by 1 base and J by 2 bases, with 1 base of the junction left unmatched.

V usage is TRBV6-4 and J usage is TRBJ2-3, with D maybe TRBD2 (6 bases). The CDR3 extends over 14 amino acids. The V end was cut by 5 bases, the J end by 2 bases, with 11 bases between. Germline CDR1 MRHNA, CDR2 SNTAGT. In DNA, the CDR3 is TGTGCCAGCAGTCGGGAGTTCGACACAGATACGCAGTATTTT. Residues: CASSREFDTDTQYF.

The V and J genes are TRBV7-9 and TRBJ1-6; tentatively, D is TRBD1 (6 bases). Germline CDR1 reads SEHNR; CDR2 reads FQNEAQ (reference sequence). The CDR3 covers 16 residues. Trimming stripped 4 bases from V and 9 bases from J, with 19 bases between. For the CDR3, the DNA is TGTGCCAGCAGCTCCACCGAACAGGGAAGGGCTTCACCCCTCCACTTT. Its translation is CASSSTEQGRASPLHF.

CDR3 sequence: CASSDHRDLGNQPQHF. The CDR3 coding sequence is TGTGCCAGTAGTGATCACCGGGACCTAGGGAATCAGCCCCAGCATTTT. The rearrangement links TRBV19 to TRBJ1-5, with D possibly being TRBD1 (5 bases). The CDR3 contains 16 residues. V lost 5 bases to trimming and J lost 4 bases, with 18 bases between them. In germline, CDR1 is LNHDA, CDR2 SQIVND (reference sequence).

CDR3 loop: CASSSPGRTHYGYTF. CDR3 coding DNA: TGCGCCAGCAGCTCGCCGGGACGGACCCACTATGGCTACACCTTC. The chain joins TRBV5-1 to TRBJ1-2; D may be TRBD1 (5 bases). Trimming took 3 bases from V and 3 from J, leaving 15 bases between them. Germline values: CDR1 SGHRS, CDR2 YFSETQ. The CDR3 sequence is 15 residues long.

This clone was counted once. The chain is built from TRBV6-1 and TRBJ2-5, with 10 nucleotides matching TRBD2. This CDR3 is built from 15 residues. V gave up 4 bases and J gave up 1 base; unmatched junction bases: 3. Germline assignment: CDR1 MNHNS and CDR2 SASEGT. DNA for the CDR3: TGTGCCAGCAGTGGGACTAGCGGCCTCCAAGAGACCCAGTACTTC. This translates into CASSGTSGLQETQYF.

The J gene is TRBJ1-5, the V gene TRBV19; D perhaps matches TRBD1 (6 bases). Germline CDR1 and CDR2: LNHDA and SQIVND (reference sequence). The CDR3 is 15 residues long. Deletions cut 5 bases from V and 4 bases from J, with 15 bases between. CDR3 nucleotides: TGTGCCAGTAGTGGGGGAAGGGGGATAAATCAGCCCCAGCATTTT. Translated: CASSGGRGINQPQHF.

The chain has TRBV5-1 and TRBJ2-6, with 8 nucleotides matching TRBD1. Germline V gene sequence: CDR1 SGHRS, CDR2 YFSETQ. The trim removed 2 bases at V and 0 bases at J, leaving 19 bases unmatched. The CDR3 is 22 amino acids. The CDR3 loop reads CASSLPPGQGTGFGSGANVLTF. CDR3 bases: TGCGCCAGCAGCTTACCGCCTGGACAGGGAACGGGATTTGGCTCTGGGGCCAACGTCCTGACTTTC.

The V call is TRBV9, the J call TRBJ2-7, with D possibly being TRBD1 or TRBD2 (5 bases each). V lost 3 bases, J lost 4 bases, and 11 bases lay in between. The germline CDR1 and CDR2 sequences are SGDLS and YYNGEE. CDR3 length: 13 amino acids. CDR3 nucleotides: TGTGCCAGCAGCGGAGGGGAATTTTACGAGCAGTACTTC. Its translation is CASSGGEFYEQYF. The whole variable domain, filled in from reference TRBV9 and TRBJ2-7, reads DSGVTQTPKHLITATGQRVTLRCSPRSGDLSVYWYQQSLDQGLQFLIQYYNGEERAKGNILERFSAQQFPDLHSELNLSSLELGDSALYFCASSGGEFYEQYFGPGTRLTVT.

The chain joins TRBV18 to TRBJ1-6, with unresolved D. From germline, CDR1 is KGHSH and CDR2 LQKENI. Trimming shortened V by 3 bases and J by 9 bases, and 12 bases separated the two germline ends. This CDR3 comprises 14 residues. The CDR3 DNA sequence: TGTGCCAGCTCACCGAGTCTTCTGGGTTCACCCCTCCACTTT. Translating it yields CASSPSLLGSPLHF.

This sequence joins TRBV7-3 and TRBJ2-1, with 8 nucleotides matching TRBD2. The V segment lost 3 bases and the J segment 3 bases; nucleotides outside the gene matches: 7. The CDR3 is 16 residues long. CDR1 is SGHTA and CDR2 is FQGTGA in the germline V gene. CDR3 residues: CASSLSSGGSYNEQFF. The DNA of the CDR3 is TGTGCCAGCAGCTTGTCATCGGGGGGGAGCTACAATGAGCAGTTCTTC.

The gene calls are TRBV7-8 and TRBJ1-6; the match to TRBD1 covers 9 bases. Trimming cost V 3 bases and J 9 bases; bases outside gene matches: 9. The CDR3 extends over 16 amino acids. In germline, CDR1 is SGHVS, CDR2 FQNEAQ. CDR3 region: CASSFWTGEGVSPLHF. The CDR3 DNA sequence: TGTGCCAGCAGCTTTTGGACAGGGGAGGGAGTTTCACCCCTCCACTTT.

V usage is TRBV11-2 and J usage is TRBJ2-7; 10 bases line up with TRBD1. This CDR3 is built from 15 residues. Germline V gives CDR1 SGHAT, CDR2 FQNNGV. The V and J ends lost 4 bases and 1 base, in that order; junction bases with no gene match: 4. CDR3 DNA sequence: TGTGCCAGCAGCTCCCCGGACAGGGGGTCCTACGAGCAGTACTTC. Translating it yields CASSSPDRGSYEQYF.

This clone came up a few times. This chain joins TRBV18 and TRBJ1-3; unclear D gene. V was clipped by 4 bases and J by 8 bases, with 12 bases between them. Germline CDR1 reads KGHSH; CDR2 reads LQKENI. The CDR3 extends over 13 amino acids. The chain's CDR3 is CASSLDQSDTIYF. CDR3 DNA sequence: TGTGCCAGCTCACTGGATCAGTCAGACACCATATATTTT.

J is TRBJ1-1 and V is TRBV18, with D unclear. The V and J ends lost 1 base and 5 bases respectively, with 14 bases between them. Germline V gene sequence: CDR1 KGHSH, CDR2 LQKENI. The CDR3 spans 15 residues. The CDR3 sequence: CASSPLSALGTEAFF. Written as DNA, the CDR3 is TGTGCCAGCTCACCACTGTCAGCCCTTGGAACTGAAGCTTTCTTT.